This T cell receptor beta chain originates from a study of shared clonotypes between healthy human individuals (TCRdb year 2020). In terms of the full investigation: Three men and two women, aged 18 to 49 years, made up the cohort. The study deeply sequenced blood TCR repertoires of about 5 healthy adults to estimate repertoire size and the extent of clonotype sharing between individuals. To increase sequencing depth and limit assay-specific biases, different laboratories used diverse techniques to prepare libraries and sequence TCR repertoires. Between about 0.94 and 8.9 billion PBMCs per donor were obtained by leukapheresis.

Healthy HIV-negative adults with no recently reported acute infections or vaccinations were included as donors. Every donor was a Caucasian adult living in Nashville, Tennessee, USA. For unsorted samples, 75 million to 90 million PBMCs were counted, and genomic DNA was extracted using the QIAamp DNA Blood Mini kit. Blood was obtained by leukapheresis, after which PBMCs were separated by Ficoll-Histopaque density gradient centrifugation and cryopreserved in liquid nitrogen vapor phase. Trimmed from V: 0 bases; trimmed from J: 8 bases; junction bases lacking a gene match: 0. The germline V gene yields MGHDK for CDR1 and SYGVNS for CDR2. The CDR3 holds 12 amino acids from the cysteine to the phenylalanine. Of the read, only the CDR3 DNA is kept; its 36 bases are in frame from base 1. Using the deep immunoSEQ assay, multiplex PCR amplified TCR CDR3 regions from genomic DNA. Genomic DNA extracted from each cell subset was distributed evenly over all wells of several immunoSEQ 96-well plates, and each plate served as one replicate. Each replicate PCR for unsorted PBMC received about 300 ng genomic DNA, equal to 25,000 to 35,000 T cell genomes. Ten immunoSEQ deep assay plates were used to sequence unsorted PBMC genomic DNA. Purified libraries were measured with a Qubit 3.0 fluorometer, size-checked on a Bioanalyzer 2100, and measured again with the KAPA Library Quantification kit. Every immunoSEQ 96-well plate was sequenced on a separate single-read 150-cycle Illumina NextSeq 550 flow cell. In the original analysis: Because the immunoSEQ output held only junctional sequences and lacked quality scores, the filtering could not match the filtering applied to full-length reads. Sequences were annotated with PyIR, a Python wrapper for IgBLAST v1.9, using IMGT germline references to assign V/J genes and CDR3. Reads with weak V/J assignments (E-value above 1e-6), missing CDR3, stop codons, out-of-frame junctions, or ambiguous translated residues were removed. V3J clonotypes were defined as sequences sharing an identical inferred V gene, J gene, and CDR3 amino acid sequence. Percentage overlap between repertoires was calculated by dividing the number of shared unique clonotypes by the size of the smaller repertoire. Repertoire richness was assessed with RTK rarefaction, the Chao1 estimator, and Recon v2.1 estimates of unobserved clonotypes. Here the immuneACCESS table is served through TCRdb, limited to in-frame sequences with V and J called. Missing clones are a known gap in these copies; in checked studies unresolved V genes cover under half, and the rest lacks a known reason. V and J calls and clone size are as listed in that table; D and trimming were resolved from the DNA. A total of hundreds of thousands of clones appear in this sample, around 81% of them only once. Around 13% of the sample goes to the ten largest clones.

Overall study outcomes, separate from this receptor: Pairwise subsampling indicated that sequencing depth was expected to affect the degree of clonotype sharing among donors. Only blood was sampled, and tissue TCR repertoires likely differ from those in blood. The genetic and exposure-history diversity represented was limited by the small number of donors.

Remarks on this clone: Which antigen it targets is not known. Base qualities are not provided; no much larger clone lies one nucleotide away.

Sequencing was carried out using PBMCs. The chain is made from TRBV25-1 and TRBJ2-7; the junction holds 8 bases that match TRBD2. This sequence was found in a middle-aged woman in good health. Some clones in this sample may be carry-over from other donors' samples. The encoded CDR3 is CASSEYSGKQYF. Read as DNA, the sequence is TGTGCCAGCAGTGAATATAGCGGGAAGCAGTACTTC.